Below, one TCR beta chain is given with its context. Its antigen is not known. Only in-frame clones appear in the TCRdb table, and some are missing; sequencing was by immunoSEQ multiplex PCR. The sample includes around 58,000 clones, about 90% of them seen just once. This CDR3 contains 12 residues. Germline assignment: CDR1 SQVTM and CDR2 ANQGSEA. Trimming cost V 1 base and J 8 bases, with 11 bases left between them. The sample is drawn from a study of T cell responses to AZD1222 COVID-19 vaccine. Study-wide findings and caveats: Baseline serology detected seropositivity in only a handful of AZD1222 recipients. Dominant CD4 TCR responses targeted spike regions 160-218 and 743-854.

Here the sequenced sample was peripheral blood, taken 28 days after the second AZD1222 dose. The origin of this receptor is an adult who received the AZD1222 COVID-19 vaccine. This chain joins TRBV29-1 and TRBJ1-1, with TRBD1 as a possible D gene (6 bases). CDR3 coding DNA: TGCAGCGTTGAAGGAACAGGGATCGAAGCTTTCTTT. Its translation: CSVEGTGIEAFF.